This is a list of T cell receptor beta chains from one sample in a study of control samples from healthy donors and cancer patients. Here immunoSEQ multiplex PCR was the method, and the copy in TCRdb shows in-frame clones only, minus some. The sample records 150,000 or so clones, about 86% being singletons. Sequencing was performed on blood. The receptors here all came from a man between 18 and 29 years old in good health. The CDR3 runs from the conserved cysteine through the conserved F or W. A D gene is named only where the DNA matches it firmly. Some rows have no size entry. The others give once, few or many, or a class for an expanded clone.

TGTGCCAGCAAGGACAGTAACTCCTACGAGCAGTACTTC CASKDSNSYEQYF - TRBJ2-7 TRBV28 -
TGTGCCAGCAGCGTAGAACCCTTCTCCACCGGGGAGCTGTTTTTT CASSVEPFSTGELFF - TRBJ2-2 TRBV9 -
TGTGCCATCAGCCGGACAGGGTACACTGAAGCTTTCTTT CAISRTGYTEAFF - TRBJ1-1 TRBV10-3 TRBD1
TGTGCCAGCAGGGCCGGACAGGGTAAAATGAACACTGAAGCTTTCTTT CASRAGQGKMNTEAFF - TRBJ1-1 TRBV28 TRBD1
TGTGCCAGCAGTGAACCGCCCAGGGGGGGTCGGGAGACCCAGTACTTC CASSEPPRGGRETQYF - TRBJ2-5 TRBV25-1 -
TGTGCACAGGGGGAACGCATGAACACTGAAGCTTTCTTT CAQGERMNTEAFF once TRBJ1-1 TRBV30 TRBD1
TGTGCCAGCAGCTTAGCGGGGGACTACGAGCAGTACTTC CASSLAGDYEQYF - TRBJ2-7 TRBV7-3 TRBD2
TGTGCCAGCAGCTTAGAACATAAAGCTTTCTTT CASSLEHKAFF - TRBJ1-1 TRBV11-2 -
TGTGCCAGCAGCTTAGCGGGGCCAAACTATGGCTACACCTTC CASSLAGPNYGYTF - TRBJ1-2 TRBV13 -
TGCGCCAGCAGCGATCGACTAGTTACGATGTTCTTC CASSDRLVTMFF - TRBJ2-1 TRBV5-1 -
TGTGCCAGCAGCTTCTACGGGGGGAGCACAGATACGCAGTATTTT CASSFYGGSTDTQYF - TRBJ2-3 TRBV7-2 TRBD2